This is a list of T cell receptor beta chains from one sample in a study of radiotherapy plus CTLA-4 blockade in lung cancer. Assay used: immunoSEQ multiplex PCR; TCRdb lists only in-frame clones, some missing. The sample shows around 72,000 clones, 78% of them seen only once. The sample was peripheral blood, taken from a patient treated with radiotherapy plus ipilimumab. Receptors were obtained from a human donor with non-small cell lung cancer who had a complete response to radiotherapy plus ipilimumab. Both conserved end residues are part of each CDR3. The D gene is left open where the match is weak. The size field is filled for only some rows; it gives once, few, many or a size class.

v_gene	d_gene	abundance	j_gene	CDR3aa	CDR3nt
TRBV7-9	TRBD2	NA	TRBJ2-5	CASSPTSGGLETQYF	TGTGCCAGCAGTCCGACTAGCGGGGGGTTGGAGACCCAGTACTTC
TRBV19	NA	NA	TRBJ2-7	CASSIRDGQGVYEQYF	TGTGCCAGTAGTATAAGAGACGGGCAGGGAGTCTACGAGCAGTACTTC
TRBV9	TRBD2	once	TRBJ2-7	CASSAGTSSYEQYF	TGTGCCAGCAGCGCAGGGACTAGCAGCTACGAGCAGTACTTC
TRBV7-8	NA	NA	TRBJ2-2	CASSQPDLVNTGELFF	TGTGCCAGCAGCCAACCAGACCTGGTAAACACCGGGGAGCTGTTTTTT
TRBV2	NA	once	TRBJ1-5	CASSTGSVQPQHF	TGTGCCAGTTCCACAGGGAGCGTTCAGCCCCAGCATTTT
TRBV7-9	NA	NA	TRBJ1-2	CASSLVGTPIGGYTF	TGTGCCAGCAGCTTAGTGGGGACCCCCATAGGTGGCTACACCTTC
TRBV18	NA	NA	TRBJ2-3	CASSPTGRDTQYF	TGTGCCAGCTCACCAACGGGGAGGGATACGCAGTATTTT
TRBV19	TRBD1	NA	TRBJ1-1	CASSSPSLGQGATEAFF	TGTGCCAGTAGTAGCCCTTCGTTGGGACAGGGGGCCACTGAAGCTTTCTTT
TRBV9	NA	NA	TRBJ2-1	CASSPTSPYNEQFF	TGTGCCAGCAGCCCGACTTCCCCCTACAATGAGCAGTTCTTC
TRBV6-1	NA	NA	TRBJ2-3	CASSEPGRDTQYF	TGTGCCAGCAGTGAACCGGGGAGGGATACGCAGTATTTT
TRBV7-2	NA	NA	TRBJ2-5	CASSLGRRAGRTPETQYF	TGTGCCAGCAGCTTAGGACGGCGGGCGGGGCGGACCCCCGAGACCCAGTACTTC
TRBV4-1	NA	NA	TRBJ1-1	CASRRWGRDTEAFF	TGCGCCAGCAGGCGTTGGGGGCGCGACACTGAAGCTTTCTTT
TRBV18	NA	NA	TRBJ1-4	CASSPWTAINEKLFF	TGTGCCAGCTCACCTTGGACAGCAATTAATGAAAAACTGTTTTTT
TRBV6-5	NA	NA	TRBJ1-2	CASSYSEGGESYTF	TGTGCCAGCAGTTACTCGGAGGGCGGGGAGAGCTACACCTTC
TRBV7-9	NA	NA	TRBJ1-1	CASSLQMTGMNTEAFF	TGTGCCAGCAGCCTCCAGATGACAGGTATGAACACTGAAGCTTTCTTT
TRBV4-1	NA	few	TRBJ2-7	CASSLEVGEQYF	TGCGCCAGCAGCCTTGAGGTCGGCGAGCAGTACTTC
TRBV7-2	TRBD1	NA	TRBJ1-1	CASSLRGAGTGIMNTEAFF	TGTGCCAGCAGCTTACGGGGGGCCGGGACAGGGATCATGAACACTGAAGCTTTCTTT
TRBV27	NA	NA	TRBJ1-5	CASRLTVNQPQHF	TGTGCCAGCAGGTTGACAGTCAATCAGCCCCAGCATTTT
TRBV27	NA	NA	TRBJ1-1	CASSFPGGDTEAFF	TGTGCCAGCAGTTTTCCGGGAGGGGACACTGAAGCTTTCTTT
TRBV30	NA	NA	TRBJ1-2	CAWSVYGNNYGYTF	TGTGCCTGGAGTGTATACGGGAATAACTATGGCTACACCTTC
TRBV5-6	NA	NA	TRBJ1-1	CASSFRGEAFF	TGTGCCAGCAGCTTTCGGGGTGAAGCTTTCTTT
TRBV5-3	NA	NA	TRBJ1-1	CGRRSTTEAFF	TGTGGACGACGGAGTACCACTGAAGCTTTCTTT
TRBV10-3	NA	NA	TRBJ2-5	CAISRTEAQETQYF	TGTGCCATCAGTCGGACGGAGGCGCAAGAGACCCAGTACTTC
TRBV19	NA	NA	TRBJ1-2	CASTTGYYGYTF	TGTGCCAGTACCACAGGCTACTATGGCTACACCTTC
TRBV11-2	TRBD1	NA	TRBJ2-3	CASSVDRGTDTQYF	TGTGCCAGCAGCGTGGACAGGGGAACAGATACGCAGTATTTT
TRBV11-2	NA	few	TRBJ2-7	CASSPERWGEYTYEQYF	TGTGCCAGCAGCCCAGAGAGGTGGGGGGAGTACACCTACGAGCAGTACTTC
TRBV7-2	NA	NA	TRBJ2-1	CASTRRNRDNEQFF	TGTGCCAGCACTCGAAGGAACAGGGACAATGAGCAGTTCTTC
TRBV7-9	TRBD1	once	TRBJ1-3	CARQGSSGNTIYF	TGTGCCAGACAGGGGAGCTCTGGAAACACCATATATTTT
TRBV4-1	TRBD1	NA	TRBJ2-6	CASSLIQGAGANVLTF	TGCGCCAGCAGCCTTATCCAGGGGGCTGGGGCCAACGTCCTGACTTTC
TRBV27	NA	NA	TRBJ1-2	CASSLSQYNAPHGYTF	TGTGCCAGCAGTTTATCGCAATACAACGCGCCTCATGGCTACACCTTC
TRBV4-3	NA	NA	TRBJ2-2	CASSQETIRAMNTGELFF	TGCGCCAGCAGCCAAGAAACGATTAGGGCCATGAACACCGGGGAGCTGTTTTTT
TRBV2	NA	NA	TRBJ2-7	CASIRAGHEQYF	TGTGCCAGCATTCGGGCCGGACACGAGCAGTACTTC
TRBV10-1	NA	few	TRBJ1-1	CASSEFEGGVAFF	TGCGCCAGCAGTGAGTTTGAGGGAGGGGTGGCTTTCTTT
TRBV5-1	TRBD2	NA	TRBJ2-5	CASGVGAGTQETQYF	TGCGCCAGCGGGGTGGGAGCGGGGACCCAAGAGACCCAGTACTTC
TRBV7-9	NA	few	TRBJ2-7	CASSFERGGEQYF	TGTGCCAGCAGCTTCGAGAGGGGCGGAGAGCAGTACTTC
TRBV5-4	TRBD2	NA	TRBJ2-7	CASSSRLAGSYEQYF	TGTGCCAGCAGTTCCCGACTAGCGGGCTCCTACGAGCAGTACTTC
TRBV18	NA	NA	TRBJ1-6	CASSRMEYNSPLHF	TGTGCCAGCTCCCGGATGGAATATAATTCACCCCTCCACTTT
TRBV21-1	NA	NA	TRBJ2-5	CASSSQGWPKETQYF	TGTGCCAGCAGCTCCCAGGGGTGGCCCAAGGAGACCCAGTACTTC
TRBV6-6	NA	once	TRBJ1-6	CASSYSGGRPPLHF	TGTGCCAGCAGTTACTCGGGCGGGAGGCCACCCCTCCACTTT
TRBV2	NA	NA	TRBJ1-1	CASSQTGHTNTEAFF	TGTGCCAGCAGCCAAACCGGACATACGAACACTGAAGCTTTCTTT
TRBV19	NA	once	TRBJ2-2	CASSIAGATGELFF	TGTGCCAGTAGTATAGCGGGAGCGACCGGGGAGCTGTTTTTT
TRBV10-3	NA	NA	TRBJ2-7	CAIMEGFEQYF	TGTGCCATCATGGAGGGATTCGAGCAGTACTTC